The 7 T cell receptor beta chains given below trace back to one sample, sequenced in a study of control samples from healthy donors and cancer patients. The method was immunoSEQ multiplex PCR; TCRdb's version includes in-frame clones alone and lacks a portion of them. Of around 97,000 clones in the sample, 80% to 90% were seen once. Sequences were obtained from PBMCs. The receptors were gathered from a man aged 55 to 70 with lung cancer.

The rearrangement uses TRBV19 and TRBJ2-7; 7 positions match TRBD2. Germline trimming cut 9 bases from V and 6 bases from J; bases unmatched to any gene: 11. CDR1 is LNHDA, CDR2 SQIVND, per germline (reference sequence). The CDR3 is 13 residues long. Here the CDR3 reads CASSSIGGSEQYV. The DNA of the CDR3 is TGTGCCAGCTCTTCCATCGGGGGGTCCGAGCAGTACGTC.

The gene calls are TRBV11-2 and TRBJ1-1; 10 positions agree with TRBD1. This CDR3 contains 16 residues. After removal of 4 bases from V and 3 bases from J, the junction contained 8 bases not matched to a gene. Germline CDR1 reads SGHAT; CDR2 reads FQNNGV. The CDR3 sequence is CASSSYLGQGDTEAFF. In DNA, the CDR3 is TGTGCCAGCAGCTCATACCTTGGACAGGGGGACACTGAAGCTTTCTTT.

The rearrangement joins TRBV10-3 to TRBJ1-1, with D unclear. There are 16 residues in the CDR3. In germline, CDR1 is ENHRY, CDR2 SYGVKD. Trimming took off 6 bases at V and 2 bases at J, with 19 bases between the two ends. The CDR3 sequence is CAISETRQNHNTEAFF. The CDR3 nucleotides read TGTGCCATCAGCGAGACAAGGCAGAACCATAACACTGAAGCTTTCTTT.

This rearrangement joins TRBV7-9 to TRBJ1-5; D ambiguous. This CDR3 region has 12 residues. The V end was cut by 3 bases, the J end by 4 bases, with 4 bases between. From germline, CDR1 is SEHNR and CDR2 FQNEAQ (reference sequence). The CDR3 is CASSLTNQPQHF. The CDR3 DNA sequence: TGTGCCAGCAGCTTGACAAATCAGCCCCAGCATTTT.

V is TRBV6-4 and J is TRBJ1-1; possible D gene TRBD1, 5 bases. Germline V gene data show CDR1 as MRHNA and CDR2 as SNTAGT. Trimming pared 2 bases from V and 10 bases from J, leaving 14 bases between. The CDR3 has 13 amino acids. CDR3 region: CASSDELEGRAFF. The DNA of the CDR3 is TGTGCCAGCAGTGACGAACTCGAGGGACGAGCTTTCTTT.

The chain links TRBV29-1 to TRBJ2-5, with 9 bases matching TRBD1. Trimming cost V 8 bases and J 5 bases; bases outside gene matches: 9. Germline assignment: CDR1 SQVTM and CDR2 ANQGSEA. CDR3 length: 13 residues. The CDR3 region has the DNA TGCAGCTATTGGACAGGGGCGCCGGAGACCCAGTACTTC. The encoded protein is CSYWTGAPETQYF.

This chain connects TRBV7-9 to TRBJ2-7, with D perhaps matching TRBD1 (6 bases). Germline CDR1 is SEHNR and CDR2 is FQNEAQ (reference sequence). Trimming pared 3 bases from V and 0 bases from J, leaving 9 bases between. This CDR3 is built from 14 residues. CDR3 sequence reads: CASSFTGSSYEQYF. The CDR3 coding sequence is TGTGCCAGCAGCTTTACAGGGTCCTCCTACGAGCAGTACTTC.